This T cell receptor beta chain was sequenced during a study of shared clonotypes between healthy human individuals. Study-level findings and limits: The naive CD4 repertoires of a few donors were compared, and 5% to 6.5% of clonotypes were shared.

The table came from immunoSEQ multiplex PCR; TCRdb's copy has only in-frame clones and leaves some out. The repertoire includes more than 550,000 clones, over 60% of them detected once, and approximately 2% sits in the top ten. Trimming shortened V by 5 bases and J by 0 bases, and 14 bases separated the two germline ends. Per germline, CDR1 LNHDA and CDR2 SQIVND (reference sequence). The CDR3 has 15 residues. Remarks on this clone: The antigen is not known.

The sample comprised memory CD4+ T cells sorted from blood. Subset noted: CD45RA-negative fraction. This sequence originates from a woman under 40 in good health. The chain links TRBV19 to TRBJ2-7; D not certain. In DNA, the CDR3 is TGTGCCAGTAGTGGCCCCATGTCGAGCTCCTACGAGCAGTACTTC. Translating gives CASSGPMSSSYEQYF.